The present TCR beta chain was sequenced within a study of T cells expressing NK-cell markers. Study at large: Sequencing of TCR beta repertoires drew on sorted CD3+CD56+NKG2C+, CD3+CD56+NKG2C- and CD3+CD56-NKG2C+ T cells. The study sequenced eight donors, seven HCMV-seropositive and one seronegative. General study results and limits: Dominant NKG2C+ clonotype frequencies of 1.0-7.0% of CD8+ T cells were measured in six or seven donors.

Germline values: CDR1 SGHRS, CDR2 YFSETQ. This CDR3 region has 16 residues. With UMIs, 5'RACE template switching was used to make TCR beta cDNA. From the 5' RACE reads, TCRdb lists one entry per CDR3 protein and no DNA. The sample has fewer than 550,000 distinct CDR3 sequences. As regards this clonotype: Its antigen is still unknown.

The sample was blood T cells: a sorted CD56 or NKG2C T cell subset, CD4+ or CD8+ T cells, or bulk PBMC T cells (not recorded which). The chain recombines TRBV5-1 with TRBJ2-1; TCRdb gives TRBD2 as the D gene, but with no DNA this cannot be confirmed. The receptor's source is a woman in her fifties or sixties in good health. The CDR3 region is CASSLGILAEHTEQFF.